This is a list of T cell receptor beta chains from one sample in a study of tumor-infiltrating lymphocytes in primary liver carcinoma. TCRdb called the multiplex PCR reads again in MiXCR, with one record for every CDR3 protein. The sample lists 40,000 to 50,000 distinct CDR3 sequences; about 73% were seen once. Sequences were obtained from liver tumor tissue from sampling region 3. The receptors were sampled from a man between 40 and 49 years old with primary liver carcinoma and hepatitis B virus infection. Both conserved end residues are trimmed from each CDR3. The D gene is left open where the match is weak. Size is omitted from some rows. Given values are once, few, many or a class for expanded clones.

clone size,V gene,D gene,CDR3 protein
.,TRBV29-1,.,SVAWAGGIRDTQY
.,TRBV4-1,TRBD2,ASSQPWGLVDYNERF
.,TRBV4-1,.,ASSHEGVKLF
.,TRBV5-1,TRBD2,ANSLGTSGLADTQY
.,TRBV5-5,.,ANSGGDTEAF
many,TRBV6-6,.,ASSYSRQGTDTQY
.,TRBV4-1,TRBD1,AGSPRGGQGAYEQY
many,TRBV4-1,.,ASSQVPGETNEKLF
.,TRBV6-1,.,TNSVRRGPAEDTQY
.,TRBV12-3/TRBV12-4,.,ARSAGSTEAF
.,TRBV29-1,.,IVEGAEDNEQF
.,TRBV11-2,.,TSNLEVGDEKLF
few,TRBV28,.,AIQRARTSYEQY
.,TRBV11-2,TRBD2,TSSHTSGFDDTQY
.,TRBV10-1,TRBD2,ASSDGELAKEDDTQY
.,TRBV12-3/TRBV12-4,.,ASSNGPKSTDTQY
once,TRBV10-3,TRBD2,VISVREEGYNERF
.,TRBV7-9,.,ASSSPGTWFEQY
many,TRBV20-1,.,SAATGTSVNEQF
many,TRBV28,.,ASSPPLRRVYNEQF
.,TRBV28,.,ASSLLGAAGEPF
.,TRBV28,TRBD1,ANRNLGQGSGYT
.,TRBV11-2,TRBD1,ASGLGTVQEIQY
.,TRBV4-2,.,ASSRNPVLFYDQY
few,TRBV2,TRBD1,ASGQDRASAKNIQY
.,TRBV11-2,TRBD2,ASSLAGACTGEPF
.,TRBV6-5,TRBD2,ASRGLGGEHHEQI
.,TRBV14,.,ASSRTPANYEQS
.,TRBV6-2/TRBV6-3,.,TSSYYGQGLENQPQH
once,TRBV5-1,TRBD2,ANSSAGGMDEQY
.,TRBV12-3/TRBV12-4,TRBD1,ASSWRQGVGGYT
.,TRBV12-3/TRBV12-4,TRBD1,DSSPRDRTYEQY
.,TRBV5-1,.,ASSSPKDLNNLKLPEAF
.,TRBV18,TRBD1,ASSPDRERNTEAF
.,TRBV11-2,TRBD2,AISLRPGLAAYRETQY
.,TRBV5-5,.,DSSLRGVVNTEAF
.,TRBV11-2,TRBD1,ASSIQIGGRELF
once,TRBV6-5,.,ASRPADRSGANVLT
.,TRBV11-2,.,ASSLVDTAYEQY
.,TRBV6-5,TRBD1,ASRATGTNTEAF
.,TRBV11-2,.,ASGITDTAYEQY
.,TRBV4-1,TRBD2,ASSQSGTSRDIEQS
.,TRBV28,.,ASSSTGRDGYT
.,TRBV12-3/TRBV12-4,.,ASSEGGGGNEEF
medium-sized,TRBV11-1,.,ASSPRGSGVNSGANVLT
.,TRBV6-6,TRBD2,ASSSVTSGYNEQF